Below, 12 T cell receptor beta chains from the same sample are listed, as sequenced in a study of blood T cell repertoires in COVID-19. TCRdb's table, derived via immunoSEQ multiplex PCR, lists solely in-frame clones and lacks some. The table lists roughly 240,000 clones, 70% to 85% of them singletons. The sample comprised peripheral blood. These receptors were obtained from a woman aged 80 or over with acute or convalescent COVID-19.

This sequence joins TRBV5-1 and TRBJ2-2, with 9 bases lining up with TRBD2. Germline CDR1 SGHRS, CDR2 YFSETQ. J gave up 4 bases and V 7 bases, and 17 bases lay outside the gene matches. The CDR3 length is 18 residues. The CDR3, as DNA: TGCGCCAGCCAGGTCACCCCTAGGCGGGGGGGATCCACCGGGGAGCTGTTTTTT. Translating gives CASQVTPRRGGSTGELFF. Full variable domain (remainder filled in from reference TRBV5-1 and TRBJ2-2): KAGVTQTPRYLIKTRGQQVTLSCSPISGHRSVSWYQQTPGQGLQFLFEYFSETQRNKGNFPGRFSGRQFSNSRSEMNVSTLELGDSALYLCASQVTPRRGGSTGELFFGEGSRLTVL.

This clone was seen once. The rearrangement links TRBV20-1 to TRBJ2-7, with D hard to call. V dropped 4 bases and J dropped 4 bases, with 8 bases sitting between them. The CDR3 runs to 11 residues. Germline V lookup: CDR1 DFQATT, CDR2 SNEGSKA (reference sequence). CDR3 loop: CSANSRYEQYF. For the CDR3, the DNA is TGCAGTGCTAACAGCAGGTACGAGCAGTACTTC.

This chain uses TRBV2 with TRBJ2-2; 9 positions agree with TRBD2. CDR3 length: 14 residues. J gave up 6 bases and V 7 bases, and 6 bases lay outside the gene matches. Germline CDR1 reads SNHLY; CDR2 reads FYNNEI. CDR3 nucleotides: TGTGCCAGCACCCGCGGGGGGGGCTCCGGGGAGCTGTTTTTT. Encoded protein: CASTRGGGSGELFF.

The chain combines TRBV5-1 with TRBJ1-3, with D uncertain. This CDR3 region has 16 residues. Germline V gene data show CDR1 as SGHRS and CDR2 as YFSETQ. Trimming took off 0 bases at V and 0 bases at J, with 10 bases between the two ends. Here the CDR3 reads CASSLAPGSSGNTIYF. DNA of the CDR3: TGCGCCAGCAGCTTGGCTCCTGGCAGCTCTGGAAACACCATATATTTT. The full variable domain, its missing parts supplied by reference TRBV5-1 and TRBJ1-3, is KAGVTQTPRYLIKTRGQQVTLSCSPISGHRSVSWYQQTPGQGLQFLFEYFSETQRNKGNFPGRFSGRQFSNSRSEMNVSTLELGDSALYLCASSLAPGSSGNTIYFGEGSWLTVV.

J is TRBJ2-2 and V is TRBV4-3, with D perhaps TRBD1 (6 bases). With 0 bases removed from V and 2 bases from J, the gap between germline ends came to 16 bases. This CDR3 is 18 amino acids long. Germline lookup yields CDR1 LGHNA and CDR2 YSLEER. CDR3 nucleotides: TGCGCCAGCAGCCAAGACCTGCTGCAGGGGACCAACACCGGGGAGCTGTTTTTT. As protein: CASSQDLLQGTNTGELFF.

This clone was seen a handful of times. This chain uses TRBV10-3 with TRBJ1-6; 8 bases are a match to TRBD1. CDR1 is ENHRY and CDR2 is SYGVKD in the germline V gene. This CDR3 is 16 amino acids long. The junction had 8 bases not matched to a gene; V was cut back by 6 bases and J by 4 bases. The CDR3 nucleotides are TGTGCCATCAGGAGGGGGACAGGCGATTATAATTCACCCCTCCACTTT. Its protein product is CAIRRGTGDYNSPLHF.

In nucleotides, the CDR3 is TGTGCCAGCAGCACCCGGGACAACTACGAGCAGTACTTC. Translating it yields CASSTRDNYEQYF. The rearrangement joins TRBV7-2 to TRBJ2-7; D perhaps matches TRBD1 (6 bases). The germline V gene has CDR1 SGHTA and CDR2 FQGNSA. The length of the CDR3 is 13 residues. Trimming took off 5 bases at V and 3 bases at J, with 11 bases between the two ends.

The gene calls are TRBV19 and TRBJ2-1; 11 nucleotides line up with TRBD2. This CDR3 is 16 amino acids long. Trimming at V came to 1 base and at J to 2 bases, leaving 1 base not matched to a gene. Germline assignment: CDR1 LNHDA and CDR2 SQIVND (reference sequence). In DNA, the CDR3 is TGTGCCAGTAGTATAGCACTAGCGGGAGCCTACAATGAGCAGTTCTTC. Translated: CASSIALAGAYNEQFF.

The chain uses TRBV7-2 and TRBJ1-3; D is perhaps TRBD1 (5 bases). V gave up 8 bases and J gave up 2 bases, with 10 bases separating them. This CDR3 is 13 amino acids long. Germline loops: CDR1 SGHTA, CDR2 FQGNSA. DNA of the CDR3: TGTGCCAGCCTCCAGGGTGCTGGAAACACCATATATTTT. The encoded protein is CASLQGAGNTIYF.

CDR3 coding DNA: TGTGCCAGCAGTTACGGGACTAGCGGGGCTTCTGGGGCCAACGTCCTGACTTTC. Amino acids: CASSYGTSGASGANVLTF. The chain is built from TRBV6-2 or TRBV6-3 and TRBJ2-6; 13 nucleotides match TRBD2. CDR3 length equals 18 residues. V shed 2 bases, J shed 1 base, and the junction held 2 bases outside the gene matches. CDR1 and CDR2 (germline): MNHEY, SVGEGT.

This chain connects TRBV6-5 to TRBJ1-2; 7 bases fit TRBD1. Trimming removed 2 bases from V and 3 bases from J; junction bases left unmatched: 9. The CDR3 covers 16 residues. Germline V gene lookup returns CDR1 MNHEY and CDR2 SVGAGI. The CDR3 region is CASSYVKGQRHYGYTF. The CDR3 nucleotides are TGTGCCAGCAGTTACGTAAAGGGACAGCGCCACTATGGCTACACCTTC.

This chain links TRBV7-2 with TRBJ2-7; D possibly corresponds to TRBD2 (6 bases). The CDR3 is 14 amino acids. Per germline, CDR1 SGHTA and CDR2 FQGNSA. The germline V and J ends were trimmed by 2 bases and 7 bases, with 15 bases remaining between them. The CDR3 sequence is CASSLPVQEGEQYF. The CDR3 region has the DNA TGTGCCAGCAGCTTACCAGTACAGGAGGGGGAGCAGTACTTC. The full variable domain, its missing parts supplied by reference TRBV7-2 and TRBJ2-7, is GAGVSQSPSNKVTEKGKDVELRCDPISGHTALYWYRQSLGQGLEFLIYFQGNSAPDKSGLPSDRFSAERTGGSVSTLTIQRTQQEDSAVYLCASSLPVQEGEQYFGPGTRLTVT.